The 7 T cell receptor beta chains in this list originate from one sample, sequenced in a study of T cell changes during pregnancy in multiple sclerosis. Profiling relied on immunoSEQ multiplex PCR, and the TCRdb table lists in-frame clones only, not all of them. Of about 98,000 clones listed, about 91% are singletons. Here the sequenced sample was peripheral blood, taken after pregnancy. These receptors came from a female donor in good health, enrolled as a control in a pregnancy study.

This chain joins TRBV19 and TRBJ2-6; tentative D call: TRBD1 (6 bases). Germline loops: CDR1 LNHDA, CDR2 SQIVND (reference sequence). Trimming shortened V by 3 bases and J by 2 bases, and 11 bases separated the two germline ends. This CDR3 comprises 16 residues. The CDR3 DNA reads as TGTGCCAGTAGTATTTCCGGACAGCCTGGGGCCAACGTCCTGACTTTC. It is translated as CASSISGQPGANVLTF.

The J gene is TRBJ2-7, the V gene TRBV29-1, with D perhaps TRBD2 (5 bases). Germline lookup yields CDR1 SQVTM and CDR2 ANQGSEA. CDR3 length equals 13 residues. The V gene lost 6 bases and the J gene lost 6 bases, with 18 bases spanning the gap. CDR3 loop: CSVMRVALSEQYF. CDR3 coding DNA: TGCAGCGTGATGCGGGTCGCTCTTTCCGAGCAGTACTTC.

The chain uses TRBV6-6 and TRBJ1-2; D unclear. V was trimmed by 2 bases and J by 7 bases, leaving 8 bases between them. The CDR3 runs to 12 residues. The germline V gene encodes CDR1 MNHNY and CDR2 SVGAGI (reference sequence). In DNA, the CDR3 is TGTGCCAGCAGTTACCTCGAGGGTGGCTACACCTTC. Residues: CASSYLEGGYTF.

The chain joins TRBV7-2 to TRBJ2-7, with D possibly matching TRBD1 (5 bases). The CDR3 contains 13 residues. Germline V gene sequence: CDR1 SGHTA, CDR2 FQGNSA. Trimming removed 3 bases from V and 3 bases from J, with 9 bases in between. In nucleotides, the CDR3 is TGTGCCAGCAGCTTCAACAGGCTCTACGAGCAGTACTTC. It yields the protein CASSFNRLYEQYF.

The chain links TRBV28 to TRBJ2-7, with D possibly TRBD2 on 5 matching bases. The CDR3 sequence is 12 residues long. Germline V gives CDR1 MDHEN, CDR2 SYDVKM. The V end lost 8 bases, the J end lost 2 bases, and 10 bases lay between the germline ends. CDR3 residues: CASADGTYEQYF. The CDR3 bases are TGTGCCAGCGCGGACGGGACCTACGAGCAGTACTTC.

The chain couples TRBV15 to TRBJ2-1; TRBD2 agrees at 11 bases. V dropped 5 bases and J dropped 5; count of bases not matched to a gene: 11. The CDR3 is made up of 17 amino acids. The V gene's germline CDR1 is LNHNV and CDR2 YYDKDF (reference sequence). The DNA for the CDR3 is TGTGCCACCAGCCCCTGGCTAGCGGGAGGTCTGGACAATGAGCAGTTCTTC. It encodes CATSPWLAGGLDNEQFF.

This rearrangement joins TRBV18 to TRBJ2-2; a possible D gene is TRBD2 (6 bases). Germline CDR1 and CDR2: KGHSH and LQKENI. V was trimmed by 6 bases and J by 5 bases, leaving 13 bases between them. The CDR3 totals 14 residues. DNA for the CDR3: TGTGCCAGCTCCGGTTCGGCGGGGACCGGGGAGCTGTTTTTT. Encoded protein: CASSGSAGTGELFF.